This TCR beta chain was profiled in a study of CD4 and CD8 cells across lung adenocarcinoma regions. Samples came from patients with localized non-small cell lung adenocarcinoma. Germline-derived CDR1 and CDR2 are MNHEY and SMNVEV (reference sequence). CDR3 length equals 15 residues. Trimming pared 4 bases from V and 2 bases from J, leaving 14 bases between. This clonotype was observed many times. Each CDR3 protein gets one entry after TCRdb re-called the PCR reads with MiXCR. The data hold about 25,000 distinct CDR3 sequences, with approximately 51% observed a single time. Material for sequencing was CD8+ T cells from the center of a lung tumor. The J gene is TRBJ2-5, the V gene TRBV27; D may be TRBD1 or TRBD2 (5 bases each). The receptor comes from a male donor with lung adenocarcinoma. The CD4 and CD8 labels of this study may be unreliable. The CDR3 DNA is TGTGCCAGCAGTTACTCCGGGACCCTGCAAGAGACCCAGTACTTC. This translates into CASSYSGTLQETQYF.